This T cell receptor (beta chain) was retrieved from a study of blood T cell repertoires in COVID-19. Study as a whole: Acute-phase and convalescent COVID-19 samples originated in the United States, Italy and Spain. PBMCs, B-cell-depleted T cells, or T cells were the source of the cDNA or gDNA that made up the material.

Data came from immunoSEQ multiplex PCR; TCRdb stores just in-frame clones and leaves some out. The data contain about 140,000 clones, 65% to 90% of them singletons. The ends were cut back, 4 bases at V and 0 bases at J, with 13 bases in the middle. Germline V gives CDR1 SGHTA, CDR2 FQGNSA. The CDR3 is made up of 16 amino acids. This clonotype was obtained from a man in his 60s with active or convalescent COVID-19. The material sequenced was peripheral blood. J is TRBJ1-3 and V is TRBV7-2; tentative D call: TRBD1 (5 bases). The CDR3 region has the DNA TGTGCCAGCAGCTCGGGAGGGACGGGCTCTGGAAACACCATATATTTT. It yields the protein CASSSGGTGSGNTIYF.